Given below is one TCR beta chain in context. The target antigen is unknown. CDR3 length equals 15 residues. Germline V gene sequence: CDR1 SGHTA, CDR2 FQGTGA. After removal of 5 bases from V and 1 base from J, the junction contained 5 bases not matched to a gene. These data originate in a study of blood T cells in healthy people across ages. Sample-barcoded 5' priming and a J-beta primer mix drove a second PCR of roughly 7 to 11 cycles. TCRdb re-called the 5' RACE reads through MiXCR, storing one row per CDR3 protein. The sample includes around 1,500,000 distinct CDR3 sequences, about 43% of them seen just once. Points from the study as a whole: It was held that the diversity estimates obtained from one million T cells were underestimates.

The TCR originated in a young woman in good health. The sample was blood. The rearrangement uses TRBV7-3 and TRBJ2-3, with 8 nucleotides matching TRBD1. Written as DNA, the CDR3 is TGTGCCAGCAGCGCAGGGGGCGCCGGCACAGATACGCAGTATTTT. Encoded protein: CASSAGGAGTDTQYF.